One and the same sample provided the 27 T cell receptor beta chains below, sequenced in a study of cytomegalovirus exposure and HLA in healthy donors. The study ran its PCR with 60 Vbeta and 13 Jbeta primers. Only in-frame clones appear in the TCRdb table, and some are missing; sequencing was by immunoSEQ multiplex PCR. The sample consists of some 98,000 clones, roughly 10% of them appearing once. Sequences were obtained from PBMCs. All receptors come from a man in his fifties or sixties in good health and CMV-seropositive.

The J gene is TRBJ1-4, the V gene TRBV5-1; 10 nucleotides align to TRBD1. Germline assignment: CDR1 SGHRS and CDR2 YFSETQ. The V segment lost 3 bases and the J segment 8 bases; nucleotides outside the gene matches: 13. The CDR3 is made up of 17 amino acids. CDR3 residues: CASSYGQGGSEDEKLFF. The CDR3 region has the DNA TGCGCCAGCAGCTACGGACAGGGGGGGTCCGAAGACGAAAAACTGTTTTTT.

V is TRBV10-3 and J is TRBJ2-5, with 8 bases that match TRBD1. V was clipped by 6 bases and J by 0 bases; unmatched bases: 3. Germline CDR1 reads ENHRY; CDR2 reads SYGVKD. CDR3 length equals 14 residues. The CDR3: CAIRDRVNQETQYF. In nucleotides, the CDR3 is TGTGCCATCAGGGACAGGGTAAACCAAGAGACCCAGTACTTC.

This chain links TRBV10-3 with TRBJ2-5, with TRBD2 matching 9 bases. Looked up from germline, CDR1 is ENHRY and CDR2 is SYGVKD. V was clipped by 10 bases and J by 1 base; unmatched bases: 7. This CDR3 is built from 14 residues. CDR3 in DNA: TGTGCCACCGGAGAGACTAGCGGCCAAGAGACCCAGTACTTC. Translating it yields CATGETSGQETQYF.

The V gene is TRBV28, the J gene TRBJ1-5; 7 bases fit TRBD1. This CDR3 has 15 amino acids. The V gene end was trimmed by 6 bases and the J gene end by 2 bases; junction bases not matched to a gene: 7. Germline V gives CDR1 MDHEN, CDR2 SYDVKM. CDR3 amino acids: CASRGTVRGNQPQHF. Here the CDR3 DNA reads TGTGCCAGCAGAGGGACAGTAAGGGGCAATCAGCCCCAGCATTTT.

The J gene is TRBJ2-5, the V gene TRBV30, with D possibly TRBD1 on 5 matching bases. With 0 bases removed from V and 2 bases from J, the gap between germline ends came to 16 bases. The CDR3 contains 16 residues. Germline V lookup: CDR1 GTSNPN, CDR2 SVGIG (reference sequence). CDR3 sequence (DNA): TGTGCCTGGAGTGTAGGGGTTAGGTCGAGTCAAGAGACCCAGTACTTC. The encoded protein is CAWSVGVRSSQETQYF.

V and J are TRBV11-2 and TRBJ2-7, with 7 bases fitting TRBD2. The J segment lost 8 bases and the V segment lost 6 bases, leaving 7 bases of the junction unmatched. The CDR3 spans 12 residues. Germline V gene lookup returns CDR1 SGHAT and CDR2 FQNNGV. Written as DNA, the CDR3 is TGTGCCAGCAGACCGGTAGCGGGTAAGCAGTACTTC. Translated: CASRPVAGKQYF.

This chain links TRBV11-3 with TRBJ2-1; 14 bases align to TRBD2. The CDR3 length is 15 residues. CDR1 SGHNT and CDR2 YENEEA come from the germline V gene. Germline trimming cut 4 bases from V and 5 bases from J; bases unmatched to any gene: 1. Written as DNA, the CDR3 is TGTGCCAGCAGCTGGACTAGCGGGAGGAACAATGAGCAGTTCTTC. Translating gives CASSWTSGRNNEQFF.

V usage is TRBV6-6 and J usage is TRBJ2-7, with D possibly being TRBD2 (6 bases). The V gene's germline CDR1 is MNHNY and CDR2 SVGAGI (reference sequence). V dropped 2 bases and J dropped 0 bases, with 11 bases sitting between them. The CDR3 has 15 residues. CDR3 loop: CASSYRRERSYEQYF. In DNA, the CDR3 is TGTGCCAGCAGTTACCGGAGGGAACGCTCCTACGAGCAGTACTTC.

Here the CDR3 DNA reads TGTGCCAGCAGTTTAAGGACCCCGGGGGAAAAACTGTTTTTT. It specifies CASSLRTPGEKLFF. The rearrangement links TRBV27 to TRBJ1-4; D is unclear. The CDR3 contains 14 residues. Germline V CDR1 and CDR2: MNHEY, SMNVEV (reference sequence). The V end was cut by 2 bases, the J end by 8 bases, with 12 bases between.

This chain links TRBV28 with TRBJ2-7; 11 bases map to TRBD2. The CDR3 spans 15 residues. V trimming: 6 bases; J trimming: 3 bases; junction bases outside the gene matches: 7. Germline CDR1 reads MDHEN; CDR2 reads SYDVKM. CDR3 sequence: CASSTSGRGGYEQYF. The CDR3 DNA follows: TGTGCCAGCAGCACTAGCGGGAGAGGCGGCTACGAGCAGTACTTC.

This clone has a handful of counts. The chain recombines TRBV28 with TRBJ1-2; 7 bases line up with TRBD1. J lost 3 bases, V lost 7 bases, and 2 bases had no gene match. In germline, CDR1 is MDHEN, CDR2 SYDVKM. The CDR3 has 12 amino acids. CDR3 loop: CASTQGDYGYTF. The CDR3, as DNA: TGTGCCAGCACCCAGGGGGACTATGGCTACACCTTC.

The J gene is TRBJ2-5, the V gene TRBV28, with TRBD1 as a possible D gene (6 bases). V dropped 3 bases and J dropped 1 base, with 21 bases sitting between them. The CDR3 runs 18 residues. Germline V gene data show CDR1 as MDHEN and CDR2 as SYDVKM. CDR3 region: CASSFNGRGETIQETQYF. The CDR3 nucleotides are TGTGCCAGCAGTTTCAACGGCAGGGGTGAGACCATCCAAGAGACCCAGTACTTC.

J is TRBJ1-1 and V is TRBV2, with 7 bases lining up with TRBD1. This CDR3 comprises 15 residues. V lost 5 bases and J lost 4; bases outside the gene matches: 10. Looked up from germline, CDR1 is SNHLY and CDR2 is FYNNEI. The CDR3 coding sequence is TGTGCCAGCAGTCCTCTTCTGACAGGGAGCACTGAAGCTTTCTTT. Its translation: CASSPLLTGSTEAFF.

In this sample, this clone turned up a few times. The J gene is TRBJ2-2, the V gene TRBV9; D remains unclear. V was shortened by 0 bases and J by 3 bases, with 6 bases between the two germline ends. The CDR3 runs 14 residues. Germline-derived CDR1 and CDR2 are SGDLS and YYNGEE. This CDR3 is CASSVVGHTGELFF. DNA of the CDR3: TGTGCCAGCAGCGTAGTTGGGCACACCGGGGAGCTGTTTTTT. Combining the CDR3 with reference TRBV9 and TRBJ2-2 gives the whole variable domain DSGVTQTPKHLITATGQRVTLRCSPRSGDLSVYWYQQSLDQGLQFLIQYYNGEERAKGNILERFSAQQFPDLHSELNLSSLELGDSALYFCASSVVGHTGELFFGEGSRLTVL.

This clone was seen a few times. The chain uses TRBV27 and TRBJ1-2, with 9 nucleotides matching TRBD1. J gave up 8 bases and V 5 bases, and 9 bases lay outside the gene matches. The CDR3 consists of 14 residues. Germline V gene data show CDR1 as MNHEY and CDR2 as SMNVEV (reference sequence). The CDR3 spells CASSKRTGVGGYTF. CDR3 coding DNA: TGTGCCAGCAGTAAACGGACAGGGGTCGGCGGCTACACCTTC.

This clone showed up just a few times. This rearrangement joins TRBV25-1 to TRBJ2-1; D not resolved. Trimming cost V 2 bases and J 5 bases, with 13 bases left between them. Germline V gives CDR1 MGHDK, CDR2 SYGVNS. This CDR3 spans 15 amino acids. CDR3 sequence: CASSEGSRPNNEQFF. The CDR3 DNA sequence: TGTGCCAGCAGTGAAGGGTCCAGGCCGAACAATGAGCAGTTCTTC.

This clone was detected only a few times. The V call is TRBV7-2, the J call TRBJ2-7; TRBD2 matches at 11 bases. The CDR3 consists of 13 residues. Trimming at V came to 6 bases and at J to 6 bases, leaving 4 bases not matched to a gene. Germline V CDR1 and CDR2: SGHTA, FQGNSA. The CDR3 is CASRLAGDGEQYF. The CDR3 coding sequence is TGTGCCAGCAGACTAGCGGGAGATGGCGAGCAGTACTTC.

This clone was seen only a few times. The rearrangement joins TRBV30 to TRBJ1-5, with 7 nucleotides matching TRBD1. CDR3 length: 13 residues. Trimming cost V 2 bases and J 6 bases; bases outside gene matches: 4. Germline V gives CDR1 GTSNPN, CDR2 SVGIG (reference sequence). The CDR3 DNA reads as TGTGCCTGGAGTACCCAGGGGGGTCAGCCCCAGCATTTT. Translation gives CAWSTQGGQPQHF.

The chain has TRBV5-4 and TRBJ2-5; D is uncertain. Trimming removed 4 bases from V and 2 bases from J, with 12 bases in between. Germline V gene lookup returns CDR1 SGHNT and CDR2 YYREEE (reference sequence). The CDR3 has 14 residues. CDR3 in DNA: TGTGCCAGCAGCCCAAACCGACTGCAAGAGACCCAGTACTTC. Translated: CASSPNRLQETQYF.

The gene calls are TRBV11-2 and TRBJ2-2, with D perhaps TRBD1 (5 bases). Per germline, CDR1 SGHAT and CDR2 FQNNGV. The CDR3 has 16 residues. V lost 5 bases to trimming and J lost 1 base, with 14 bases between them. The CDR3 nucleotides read TGTGCCAGCAGCCCAGCCCACAGGCTGAACACCGGGGAGCTGTTTTTT. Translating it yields CASSPAHRLNTGELFF.

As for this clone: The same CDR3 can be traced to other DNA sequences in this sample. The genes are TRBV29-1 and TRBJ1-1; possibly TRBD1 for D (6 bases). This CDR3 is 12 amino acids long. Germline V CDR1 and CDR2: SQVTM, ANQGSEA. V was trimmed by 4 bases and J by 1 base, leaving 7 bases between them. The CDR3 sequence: CSVGQANTEAFF. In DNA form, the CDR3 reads TGCAGCGTTGGACAGGCGAACACTGAAGCTTTCTTT.

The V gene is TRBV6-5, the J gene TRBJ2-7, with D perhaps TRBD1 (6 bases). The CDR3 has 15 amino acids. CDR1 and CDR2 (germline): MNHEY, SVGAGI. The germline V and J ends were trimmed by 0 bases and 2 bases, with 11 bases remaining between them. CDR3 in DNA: TGTGCCAGCAGTTACTCGAGTCAGGGGACCTACGAGCAGTACTTC. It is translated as CASSYSSQGTYEQYF.

CDR3 coding DNA: TGTGCCAGCAGTTACTACGGACTGCCTGAAGAGACCCAGTACTTC. Amino acids: CASSYYGLPEETQYF. The chain recombines TRBV6-5 with TRBJ2-5; possibly TRBD2 for D (5 bases). The V end lost 1 base, the J end lost 3 bases, and 12 bases lay between the germline ends. The CDR3 spans 15 residues. Germline V gives CDR1 MNHEY, CDR2 SVGAGI.

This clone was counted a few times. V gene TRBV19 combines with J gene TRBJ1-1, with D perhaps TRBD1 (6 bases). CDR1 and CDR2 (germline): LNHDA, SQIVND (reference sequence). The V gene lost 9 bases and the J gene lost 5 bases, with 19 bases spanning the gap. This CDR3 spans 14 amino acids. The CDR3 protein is CASRTALGGTEAFF. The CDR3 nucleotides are TGTGCCAGCCGGACAGCTCTAGGGGGTACTGAAGCTTTCTTT.

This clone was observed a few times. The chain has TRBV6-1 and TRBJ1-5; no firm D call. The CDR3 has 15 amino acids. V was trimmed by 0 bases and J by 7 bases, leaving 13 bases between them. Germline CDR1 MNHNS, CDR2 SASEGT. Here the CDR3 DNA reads TGTGCCAGCAGTGAAGCTGGACTGCAACGACAGCCCCAGCATTTT. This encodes CASSEAGLQRQPQHF.

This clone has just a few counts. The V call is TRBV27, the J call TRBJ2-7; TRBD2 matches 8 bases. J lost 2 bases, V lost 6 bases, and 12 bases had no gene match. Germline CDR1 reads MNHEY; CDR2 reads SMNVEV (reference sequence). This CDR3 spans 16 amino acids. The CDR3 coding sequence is TGTGCCAGCAGCCCCCGGGGGGCGGGAGGCACCTACGAGCAGTACTTC. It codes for CASSPRGAGGTYEQYF.

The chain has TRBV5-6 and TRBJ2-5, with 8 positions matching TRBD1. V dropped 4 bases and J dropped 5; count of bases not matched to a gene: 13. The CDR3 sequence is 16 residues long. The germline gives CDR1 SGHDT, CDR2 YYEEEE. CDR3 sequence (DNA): TGTGCCAGCAGCCTAATCAAGAGGACAGGGCCGGAGACCCAGTACTTC. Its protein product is CASSLIKRTGPETQYF.